This T cell receptor beta chain was identified in a study of graft-versus-host responses after intestinal transplantation. Study-level background: All recipients were given anti-thymocyte globulin induction, and tacrolimus and steroids were then administered for three to four years.

The data were produced by immunoSEQ multiplex PCR, yet TCRdb's version contains in-frame clones alone and is incomplete. This sample yields nearly 90,000 clones, of which around 86% are seen a single time; 17% belongs to the top ten. The CDR3 has 14 amino acids. The V end was cut by 1 base, the J end by 6 bases, with 12 bases between. CDR1 SEHNR and CDR2 FQNEAQ come from the germline V gene (reference sequence). Points from the study as a whole: High graft-versus-host to host-versus-graft clonal ratios were found in allografts of patients who had graft-donor T cell macrochimerism.

A note on this clone: The target antigen is unknown.

This TCR was recovered from a human donor who received an intestinal transplant. The specimen comprised unstimulated CD8+ T cells sorted from spleen or lymph node cells, sampled before intestinal transplant. The chain joins TRBV7-9 to TRBJ1-1; a weak D match, TRBD1 (5 bases). CDR3 protein: CASSLVRGVSEAFF. CDR3 sequence (DNA): TGTGCCAGCAGCTTAGTGCGGGGGGTCTCTGAAGCTTTCTTT.